The T cell receptor (beta chain) under discussion was sequenced for a study of regulatory T cells in long-lasting Graves disease. HTBI primers from iRepertoire and Arm-PCR of CDR3 regions yielded the TCR beta libraries. TCRdb re-called the multiplex PCR reads with MiXCR, one entry per CDR3 protein. The sample gives about 220,000 distinct CDR3 sequences, roughly 20% of which show up once; 12% is in the top ten. Described time point: newly diagnosed GD, antithyroid drugs for less than 3 months. RNA isolated from PBMCs was used to make the TCR library. A single count supports this clonotype. Its antigen is not identified. This probably arose from a read error, given a far larger clone one base away. General observations from the study: Clonotypes that were public and shared totalled approximately 2,800 in persistent patients versus over 800 in new patients. Persistent disease samples used TRBV28, TRBJ1-2 and TRBJ2-5 preferentially. Researchers examined only peripheral blood and not thyroid tissue.

With V trimmed by 5 bases and J by 3 bases, 1 base remained unmatched. Germline V lookup: CDR1 SGHAT, CDR2 FQNNGV. The CDR3 loop spans 14 amino acids. These data were likewise used in another study, on T cells in Graves' hyperthyroidism and ophthalmopathy. That publication notes: During a first-round RT-PCR of the TCR CDR3, the HTBI primer set was used.

Material: peripheral blood mononuclear cells (PBMCs), obtained at new diagnosis, from a patient treated with antithyroid drugs. The V call is TRBV11-2, the J call TRBJ2-1, with 10 bases lining up with TRBD2. The receptor's source is a woman aged 25 to 39 with Graves disease. CDR3 loop: CASSGLAVYNEQFF. CDR3 bases: TGTGCCAGCAGCGGACTAGCGGTCTACAATGAGCAGTTCTTC.